This entry concerns a single T cell receptor beta chain. In the original analysis: Reference gene primer amplification in the assay estimated nucleated cell counts. Clones were read by immunoSEQ multiplex PCR, and TCRdb kept only the in-frame ones, dropping some. V and J calls and clone size come straight from that table; D and trimming were deduced from the DNA. Here the sample spans tens of thousands of clones, roughly nine tenths being singletons. This sample stems from a study of blood T cell repertoires in COVID-19. For the study at large: Samples of COVID-19 (acute and convalescent) were obtained from the United States, Italy and Spain. Nucleic acid was either cDNA or gDNA, and it came from T cells, B-cell-depleted T cells, or PBMCs.

Trimming cost V 4 bases and J 0 bases; bases outside gene matches: 0. This CDR3 has 16 residues. From germline, CDR1 is KGHSH and CDR2 LQKENI. This receptor was obtained from a man between 50 and 59 years old with active COVID-19. The chain recombines TRBV18 with TRBJ2-3, with 14 bases identical to TRBD2. Sequencing was performed on peripheral blood. CDR3 nucleotide sequence: TGTGCCAGCTCACGGACTAGCGGGGGGAGCACAGATACGCAGTATTTT. It specifies CASSRTSGGSTDTQYF.